This is a list of T cell receptor beta chains from one sample in a study of blood T cells in healthy people across ages. MiXCR, run by TCRdb on the 5' RACE reads, gives a single entry per CDR3 protein. The table has some 1.8 million distinct CDR3 sequences, approximately 40% seen once. Sequenced sample: blood. All receptors come from a human donor in good health. CDR3s include the opening cysteine and the closing phenylalanine or tryptophan. Each record gives: clone size, V gene, J gene, D gene, CDR3 DNA, CDR3 protein. The D gene is left open where the match is weak. Clone size, where shown, is once, few, many, or a class for clones that have expanded.

>NA|TRBV11-2|TRBJ2-7|NA
TGTGCCAGCAGCTTATTGGGCGGGGAAGCAGAGCAGTACTTC
CASSLLGGEAEQYF
>NA|TRBV2|TRBJ2-7|NA
TGTGCCAGCCTGGACCCGCTGGAGGTCTACGAGCAGTACTTC
CASLDPLEVYEQYF
>few|TRBV28|TRBJ2-6|TRBD1
TGTGCCACCCACAGGGGATCAGGGGCCAACGTCCTGACTTTC
CATHRGSGANVLTF
>NA|TRBV20-1|TRBJ2-3|NA
TGCAGTGCGAGGCCGAGCGGTGTCACAGATACGCAGTATTTT
CSARPSGVTDTQYF
>few|TRBV2|TRBJ2-7|NA
TGTGCCAGCATCGAAACAGGGTACGAGCAGTACTTC
CASIETGYEQYF
>NA|TRBV10-3|TRBJ1-4|NA
TGTGCCACTCGACGCTACCTTAATGAAAAACTGTTTTTT
CATRRYLNEKLFF
>few|TRBV20-1|TRBJ1-5|TRBD1
TGCAGTGCTACCGGGACAGGGGGCGGGAGCAATCAGCCCCAGCATTTT
CSATGTGGGSNQPQHF
>NA|TRBV6-5|TRBJ2-5|NA
TGTGCCAGCAGTTACTCAGCTGGACTCAATCAAGAGACCCAGTACTTC
CASSYSAGLNQETQYF
>NA|TRBV3-1|TRBJ1-1|TRBD1
TGTGCCAGCAGCCCCGGGACAGTCTACACTGAAGCTTTCTTT
CASSPGTVYTEAFF
>few|TRBV5-1|TRBJ2-1|NA
TGCGCCAGCAGAGTTTCCAATGAGCAGTTCTTC
CASRVSNEQFF
>few|TRBV4-3|TRBJ2-5|TRBD1
TGCGCCAGCAGCCAAGTATGGGGACAGACGTACCAAGAGACCCAGTACTTC
CASSQVWGQTYQETQYF
>NA|TRBV29-1|TRBJ2-7|TRBD1
TGCAGCGTGTTTTCCCCCAGGGGGCGCATCGGCGAGCAGTACTTC
CSVFSPRGRIGEQYF
>NA|TRBV29-1|TRBJ1-2|NA
TGCAGCGTTCGACAGCTAAATGGCTACACCTTC
CSVRQLNGYTF
>many|TRBV7-2|TRBJ2-3|NA
TGTGCCAGCAGCTTAGTGGCCGACACAGATACGCAGTATTTT
CASSLVADTDTQYF
>once|TRBV3-1|TRBJ2-3|NA
TGTGCCAGCAGCCAAGGACGGTGGTCTGCCTTAGATACGCAGTATTTT
CASSQGRWSALDTQYF
>few|TRBV20-1|TRBJ2-5|TRBD1
TGCAGTGCCGGGACAGTTATCCAAGAGACCCAGTACTTC
CSAGTVIQETQYF
>NA|TRBV7-8|TRBJ2-7|TRBD1
TGTGCCAGCAGCCTTACAGGGGCCGAAAACTACGAGCAGTACTTC
CASSLTGAENYEQYF
>NA|TRBV27|TRBJ2-3|NA
TGTGCCAGCAGTTTAATTGGGGGTTTGACAGATACGCAGTATTTT
CASSLIGGLTDTQYF
>NA|TRBV7-2|TRBJ2-1|TRBD2
TGTGCCAGCAGCTTAGAACTAGCGGGGTACTACAATGAGCAGTTCTTC
CASSLELAGYYNEQFF
>many|TRBV18|TRBJ2-1|TRBD2
TGTGCCAGCTCACCAAGGGGACTAGCTATCAGCTCCTACAATGAGCAGTTCTTC
CASSPRGLAISSYNEQFF
>once|TRBV7-9|TRBJ1-1|NA
TGTGCCAGCAGCTACCCAGAAGACTTGAACACTGAAGCTTTCTTT
CASSYPEDLNTEAFF
>NA|TRBV7-2|TRBJ2-2|NA
TGTGCCAGCAGCTTCTCCGGAATCACCGGGGAGCTGTTTTTT
CASSFSGITGELFF
>few|TRBV6-6|TRBJ2-5|NA
TGTGCCAGCAGTTCTGACGTGTACCAGTACTTC
CASSSDVYQYF
>NA|TRBV3-1|TRBJ1-2|NA
TGTGCCAGCAGCCAAGATCCCGCTTACCGGGGCTATGGCTACACCTTC
CASSQDPAYRGYGYTF
>many|TRBV6-2/TRBV6-3|TRBJ2-4|TRBD1
TGTGCCAGCAGTGACAGGGCCATTCAGTACTTC
CASSDRAIQYF
>NA|TRBV6-2/TRBV6-3|TRBJ2-6|NA
TGTGCCGGCAGATTCTCTGGGGCCAACGTCCTGACTTTC
CAGRFSGANVLTF
>NA|TRBV29-1|TRBJ2-5|NA
TGCAGCGTGGCCTGGGGTCAGGGCTACCAAGAGACCCAGTACTTC
CSVAWGQGYQETQYF
>few|TRBV5-4|TRBJ2-2|NA
TGTGCCAGCAGCTTGGGTAGTCCCTTGGGGGAGCTGTTTTTT
CASSLGSPLGELFF
>NA|TRBV6-6|TRBJ2-1|TRBD1
TGTGCCAGCAGCCGGGACAGGGGGTTGGACAATGAGCAGTTCTTC
CASSRDRGLDNEQFF
>NA|TRBV9|TRBJ2-1|NA
TGTGCCAGCAGCGTAGCAGGTTTGGGCTCATTCTCCTACAATGAGCAGTTCTTC
CASSVAGLGSFSYNEQFF
>NA|TRBV3-1|TRBJ1-4|NA
TGTGCCAGCAGCCAAGATGGGTGGGAAAAACTGTTTTTT
CASSQDGWEKLFF
>many|TRBV9|TRBJ2-5|TRBD2
TGTGCCAGCAGCGTTGCCGTACCGACTAGCGGGGGCCAAGAGACCCAGTACTTC
CASSVAVPTSGGQETQYF
>NA|TRBV28|TRBJ1-2|TRBD1
TGTGCCAGCAGTCCGGCGGACAGGGGAGACTATGGCTACACCTTC
CASSPADRGDYGYTF
>NA|TRBV5-4|TRBJ2-1|NA
TGTGCCAGCGGACCAGGGGCGCACCCCTACAATGAGCAGTTCTTC
CASGPGAHPYNEQFF
>few|TRBV20-1|TRBJ2-3|TRBD1
TGCAGTGCGCCCCCCGGGACAGAGAGCACAGATACGCAGTATTTT
CSAPPGTESTDTQYF
>NA|TRBV7-8|TRBJ1-2|TRBD1
TGTGCCAGCAGCCCGGGACAGGAGCAATATGGCTACACCTTC
CASSPGQEQYGYTF
>NA|TRBV29-1|TRBJ1-1|TRBD1
TGCAGCGCTCACCCGGGACAGGGGAACACTGAAGCTTTCTTT
CSAHPGQGNTEAFF
>NA|TRBV28|TRBJ2-7|NA
TGTGCCAGCAGCACTAGGACGTCGGGCTCCTACGAGCAGTACTTC
CASSTRTSGSYEQYF
>few|TRBV29-1|TRBJ2-7|TRBD1
TGCAGCGTTCGGGCGGGACAGGACAGCTCCTACGAGCAGTACTTC
CSVRAGQDSSYEQYF
>NA|TRBV24-1|TRBJ2-1|NA
TGTGCCACCAGTGATTTCCCCTCAATCTCCTACAATGGGCAGTTCTTC
CATSDFPSISYNGQFF
>few|TRBV10-3|TRBJ1-1|TRBD1
TGTGCCATCAGTGAAGGGTCAGGGGGCTACAAGTCATGGGCTTTCTTT
CAISEGSGGYKSWAFF
>NA|TRBV14|TRBJ2-1|NA
TGTGCCAGCAGCCAAGAAGGCTTTATAGACCACAATGAGCAGTTCTTC
CASSQEGFIDHNEQFF
>few|TRBV7-3|TRBJ1-6|NA
TGTGCCAGCAGCCAACGGAGGAGTTCACCCCTCCACTTT
CASSQRRSSPLHF
>once|TRBV28|TRBJ2-3|TRBD2
TGCGCCAGCACTAAGGCGGGGGGCACAGATACGCAGTATTTT
CASTKAGGTDTQYF
>few|TRBV20-1|TRBJ1-1|NA
TGCAGTGCTTTGGGACACACGAACACTGAAGCTTTCTTT
CSALGHTNTEAFF
>few|TRBV15|TRBJ2-7|NA
TGTGCCACCAGCGACCCTCGTCGAGGGGCCTCCATGGGACAGTACTTC
CATSDPRRGASMGQYF
>NA|TRBV7-9|TRBJ1-2|NA
TGTGCCAGCGACGAGACTGGAAGGGGCTACACCTTC
CASDETGRGYTF
>few|TRBV2|TRBJ2-7|TRBD1
TGTGCCAGCAGTGTATACCGGGACAGGAGCTACGAGCAGTACTTC
CASSVYRDRSYEQYF
>NA|TRBV27|TRBJ2-7|NA
TGTGCCAGCAGTTTATCGGACGGATACGAGCAGTACTTC
CASSLSDGYEQYF
>NA|TRBV28|TRBJ1-2|TRBD1
TGTGCCAGCAGTTCACCCGGACAGGGACGGAGGTATGGCTACACCTTC
CASSSPGQGRRYGYTF
>NA|TRBV7-9|TRBJ2-7|NA
TGTGCCAGCAGCACCCAACAGGGCGTCTGCGAGCAGTACTTC
CASSTQQGVCEQYF
>NA|TRBV15|TRBJ2-3|TRBD2
TGTGCCACCAGCGGCCGGGGACTAGCCACAGATACGCAGTATTTT
CATSGRGLATDTQYF